A selection of T cell receptor beta chains follows, all from one sample in a study of blood T cell repertoires in COVID-19. The method was immunoSEQ multiplex PCR; TCRdb's version includes in-frame clones alone and lacks a portion of them. This sample has some 89,000 clones, with approximately 80% found just once. Sequences were obtained from peripheral blood. The receptors shown here come from a man in his 70s with acute or convalescent COVID-19. CDR3s include the opening cysteine and the closing phenylalanine or tryptophan. Each record gives: clone size, J gene, D gene, V gene, CDR3 protein, CDR3 DNA. A D gene is named only where the DNA matches it firmly. Not every row has a clone size; where given, it reads once, few, many or a size class.

- TRBJ1-6 TRBD1 TRBV11-2 CASSLAGTVNSPLHF TGTGCCAGCAGCTTAGCGGGGACAGTGAATTCACCCCTCCACTTT
once TRBJ1-4 TRBD1 TRBV6-6 CASSYPDRGGEKLFF TGTGCCAGCAGTTACCCGGACAGGGGCGGGGAAAAACTGTTTTTT
- TRBJ1-2 - TRBV18 CASSPPGTQYGYTF TGTGCCAGCTCACCCCCCGGGACACAGTATGGCTACACCTTC
- TRBJ1-2 - TRBV28 CASSSQGISYTF TGTGCCAGCAGTTCCCAGGGTATTTCCTACACCTTC
- TRBJ1-4 TRBD1 TRBV5-1 CASSPTPDRVSEKLFF TGCGCCAGCAGCCCCACCCCAGACAGGGTCTCTGAAAAACTGTTTTTT
- TRBJ2-1 TRBD2 TRBV19 CASSMDGGEHNEQFF TGTGCCAGTAGTATGGATGGGGGGGAACACAATGAGCAGTTCTTC
- TRBJ1-6 - TRBV19 CASSQGGENSPLHF TGTGCCAGTAGTCAGGGAGGGGAGAATTCACCCCTCCACTTT
- TRBJ2-5 - TRBV6-2/TRBV6-3 CASSRRSQETQYF TGTGCCAGCAGCCGTCGGAGCCAAGAGACCCAGTACTTC
- TRBJ1-5 - TRBV28 CASSLRGGDQPQHF TGTGCCAGCAGTTTAAGGGGTGGGGATCAGCCCCAGCATTTT
- TRBJ1-1 - TRBV27 CASSFEFRAGEAFF TGTGCCAGCAGTTTTGAGTTCCGGGCGGGTGAAGCTTTCTTT
- TRBJ1-1 TRBD1 TRBV5-6 CASSTPRTGGRGTEAFF TGTGCCAGCAGCACGCCCCGGACAGGGGGCAGGGGCACTGAAGCTTTCTTT
- TRBJ2-7 TRBD1 TRBV6-5 CASSLGQASSYEQYF TGTGCCAGCAGCCTAGGACAGGCCAGCTCCTACGAGCAGTACTTC
- TRBJ1-6 - TRBV11-2 CASSLAIRGYNSPLHF TGTGCCAGCAGCTTAGCCATCCGGGGTTATAATTCACCCCTCCACTTT
- TRBJ2-6 - TRBV3-1/TRBV3-2 CASSQAGGANVLTF TGTGCCAGCAGCCAAGCGGGTGGGGCCAACGTCCTGACTTTC
- TRBJ1-4 - TRBV3-1/TRBV3-2 CASSQRDKGEKLFF TGTGCCAGCAGCCAACGGGATAAGGGTGAAAAACTGTTTTTT
- TRBJ1-2 - TRBV29-1 CSVPPGYTF TGCAGCGTCCCCCCAGGCTACACCTTC
- TRBJ1-1 - TRBV6-5 CASTEEWGDTEAFF TGTGCCAGCACCGAGGAATGGGGAGACACTGAAGCTTTCTTT
- TRBJ2-2 TRBD1 TRBV19 CASSPGQGGTGELFF TGTGCCAGTAGCCCGGGACAGGGGGGAACCGGGGAGCTGTTTTTT
- TRBJ1-2 TRBD1 TRBV6-5 CASSYSKGQGANGYTF TGTGCCAGCAGTTACTCGAAGGGACAGGGGGCAAATGGCTACACCTTC